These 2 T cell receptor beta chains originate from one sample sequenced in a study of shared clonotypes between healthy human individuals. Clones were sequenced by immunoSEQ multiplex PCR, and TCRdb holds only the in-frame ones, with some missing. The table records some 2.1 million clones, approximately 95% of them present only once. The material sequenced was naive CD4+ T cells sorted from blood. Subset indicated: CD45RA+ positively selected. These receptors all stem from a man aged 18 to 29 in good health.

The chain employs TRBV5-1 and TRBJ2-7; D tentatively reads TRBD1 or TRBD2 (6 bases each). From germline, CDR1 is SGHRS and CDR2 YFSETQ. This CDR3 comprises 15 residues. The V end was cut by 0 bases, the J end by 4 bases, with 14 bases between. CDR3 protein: CASSLVGGAGYEQYF. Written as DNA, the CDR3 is TGCGCCAGCAGCTTGGTGGGGGGCGCAGGTTACGAGCAGTACTTC.

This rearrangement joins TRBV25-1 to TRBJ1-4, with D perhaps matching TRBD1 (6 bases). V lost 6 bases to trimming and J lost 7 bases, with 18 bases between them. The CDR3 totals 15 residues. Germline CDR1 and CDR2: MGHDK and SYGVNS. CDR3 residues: CASSSPGGVREKLFF. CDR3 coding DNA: TGTGCCAGCAGCTCCCCCGGGGGCGTCCGTGAAAAACTGTTTTTT.